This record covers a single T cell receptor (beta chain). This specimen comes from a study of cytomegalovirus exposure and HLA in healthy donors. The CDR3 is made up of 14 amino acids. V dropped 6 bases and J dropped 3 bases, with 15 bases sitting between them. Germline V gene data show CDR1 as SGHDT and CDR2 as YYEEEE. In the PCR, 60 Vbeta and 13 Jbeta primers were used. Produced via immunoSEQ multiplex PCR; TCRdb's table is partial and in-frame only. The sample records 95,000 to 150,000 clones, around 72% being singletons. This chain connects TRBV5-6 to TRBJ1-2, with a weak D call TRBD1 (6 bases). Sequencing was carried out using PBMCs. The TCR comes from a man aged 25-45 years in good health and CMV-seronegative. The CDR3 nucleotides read TGTGCCAGCAACTACCGACAGGACCACTATGGCTACACCTTC. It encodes CASNYRQDHYGYTF.